The next 10 T cell receptor beta chains were all read from a single sample in a study of blood T cell repertoires in COVID-19 (dated by TCRdb to the early 2020s). Receptor amplification or capture employed the immunoSEQ multiplex PCR assay. TCRdb limited this immuneACCESS table to in-frame rearrangements with V and J called. A share of clones is missing; checked studies link under half to unresolved V genes, and the rest is unexplained. Recorded for this sample are 300,000 to 400,000 clones; 80% to 90% of them occurred a single time. Together, the top ten hold about 6.9% of the sample. Sequenced sample: peripheral blood. Every receptor here comes from a woman in her 50s with COVID-19, enrolled during active disease.

This clone was found a few times. Other DNA variants within this sample encode the same CDR3. The genes are TRBV7-2 and TRBJ1-3; tentative D call: TRBD1 (5 bases). The germline V gene encodes CDR1 SGHTA and CDR2 FQGNSA. V lost 1 base and J 2 bases, leaving 9 bases between the germline ends. CDR3 size: 15 residues. The CDR3 DNA reads as TGTGCCAGCAGCTTAGTCGGGACTACTGGAAACACCATATATTTT. Its protein is CASSLVGTTGNTIYF. Full variable domain (outside the CDR3, taken from reference TRBV7-2 and TRBJ1-3): GAGVSQSPSNKVTEKGKDVELRCDPISGHTALYWYRQSLGQGLEFLIYFQGNSAPDKSGLPSDRFSAERTGGSVSTLTIQRTQQEDSAVYLCASSLVGTTGNTIYFGEGSWLTVV.

The chain links TRBV18 to TRBJ1-1; D gene ambiguous. With 8 bases removed from V and 1 base from J, the gap between germline ends came to 8 bases. There are 12 residues in the CDR3. Germline CDR1 is KGHSH and CDR2 is LQKENI. Here the CDR3 DNA reads TGTGCCAGCCTCGCCAGGAACACTGAAGCTTTCTTT. It codes for CASLARNTEAFF.

The genes are TRBV30 and TRBJ2-5; D possibly corresponds to TRBD1 (6 bases). Germline V gene data show CDR1 as GTSNPN and CDR2 as SVGIG (reference sequence). The length of the CDR3 is 14 residues. Trimming shortened V by 0 bases and J by 1 base, and 9 bases separated the two germline ends. This CDR3 reads CAWSVRTAQETQYF. Written as DNA, the CDR3 is TGTGCCTGGAGTGTACGGACAGCCCAAGAGACCCAGTACTTC.

This clone was seen only once. The rearrangement links TRBV5-1 to TRBJ2-3; 10 positions match TRBD2. Germline V gene lookup returns CDR1 SGHRS and CDR2 YFSETQ. The junction had 10 bases not matched to a gene; V was cut back by 3 bases and J by 3 bases. The CDR3 is 17 residues long. This CDR3 is CASSSASGRAGTDTQYF. In nucleotides, the CDR3 is TGCGCCAGCAGCTCAGCCAGCGGGAGGGCCGGAACAGATACGCAGTATTTT.

The V and J genes are TRBV24-1 and TRBJ2-1; 8 bases map to TRBD2. In germline, CDR1 is KGHDR, CDR2 SFDVKD. V lost 4 bases, J lost 6 bases, and 16 bases stayed unmatched. The CDR3 consists of 18 residues. CDR3 sequence reads: CATSDPVSSGTFLNEQFF. For the CDR3, the DNA is TGTGCCACCAGTGACCCCGTGAGTAGCGGGACCTTTCTCAATGAGCAGTTCTTC.

The V and J genes are TRBV19 and TRBJ2-6, with D tentatively TRBD1 (6 bases). Trimming cost V 0 bases and J 0 bases, with 12 bases left between them. CDR3 length: 18 amino acids. The germline V gene has CDR1 LNHDA and CDR2 SQIVND (reference sequence). In DNA form, the CDR3 reads TGTGCCAGTAGTATAGATGGGACACTCAGCTCTGGGGCCAACGTCCTGACTTTC. Its translation: CASSIDGTLSSGANVLTF.

This chain joins TRBV6-6 and TRBJ2-7; D perhaps matches TRBD2 (6 bases). This CDR3 has 15 residues. Germline CDR1 MNHNY, CDR2 SVGAGI (reference sequence). Trimming cost V 0 bases and J 6 bases, with 15 bases left between them. The CDR3 here is CASSYSTQLALEQYF. The DNA for the CDR3 is TGTGCCAGCAGTTACTCGACCCAACTAGCCCTCGAGCAGTACTTC.

J is TRBJ2-2 and V is TRBV6-4, with 8 positions matching TRBD2. The CDR3 is 14 amino acids. Germline V gene data show CDR1 as MRHNA and CDR2 as SNTAGT. Trimming took 4 bases from V and 7 from J; bases not matched to a gene: 5. The CDR3 DNA is TGTGCCAGCAGTGTCCTAGCGGGTAACGGGGAGCTGTTTTTT. This codes for CASSVLAGNGELFF.

V and J are TRBV28 and TRBJ2-7; 11 positions agree with TRBD1. J was trimmed by 2 bases and V by 8 bases; bases with no gene match: 11. Germline loops: CDR1 MDHEN, CDR2 SYDVKM. CDR3 length equals 16 residues. The CDR3 nucleotides are TGTGCCAGCTCCCCTCACTCGGGACAGGGGGCCTACGAGCAGTACTTC. Translated: CASSPHSGQGAYEQYF.

About this clone: At the DNA level, this CDR3 is encoded by other sequences in the same sample as well. The V call is TRBV18, the J call TRBJ2-1; D possibly corresponds to TRBD1 (6 bases). Germline loops: CDR1 KGHSH, CDR2 LQKENI. This CDR3 is 13 amino acids long. V lost 3 bases, J lost 3 bases, and 6 bases lay in between. The CDR3 sequence: CASSPDSYNEQFF. The CDR3, as DNA: TGTGCCAGCTCACCGGACAGCTACAATGAGCAGTTCTTC.